This TCR beta chain appears in the sequencing data of a study of molecular identifiers for immune sequencing clone quantification. In its sample, this clonotype was seen many times. The antigen remains unidentified. Trimming shortened V by 0 bases and J by 4 bases, and 18 bases separated the two germline ends. There are 16 residues in the CDR3. Germline V lookup: CDR1 SQVTM, CDR2 ANQGSEA. Findings and caveats of the study: Clonotypes topping 20 RNA copies carried over 99% of effector molecules but under 1% of naive ones.

As CD8+CD4-CCR7+CD45RA+ cells, naive CD8 T cells were sorted. TCRdb ran MiXCR on the PCR reads and lists one entry per CDR3 protein. The table has about half a million distinct CDR3 sequences, less than 30% seen once. The chain joins TRBV29-1 to TRBJ2-5, with D perhaps assigned TRBD1 or TRBD2 (6 bases each). Sequencing was performed on naive CD8+ T cells from blood, with Jurkat cell RNA spiked in. As for subset: FACS-sorted CD8+CD4-CCR7+CD45RA+ naive T cells. This sequence originates from a human donor in good health. Some libraries in this study had Jurkat cell RNA spiked in. The CDR3 nucleotides read TGCAGCGTTGAAGATCAGGGGAGTCGGGGGTCAGAGACCCAGTACTTC. It is translated as CSVEDQGSRGSETQYF.